This T cell receptor beta chain derives from a study of blood T cell repertoires in COVID-19 (dated by TCRdb to about 2020). Regarding the complete study: Samples covering the acute and convalescent phases of COVID-19 were provided by collaborators in the United States, Italy and Spain. The dataset comprised deeply sampled blood TCRbeta repertoires from subjects exposed to, actively infected with, or recovered from COVID-19. Nearly every sample came with metadata listing a de-identified subject ID, COVID-19 status, age in years and sex. The repertoires were released in a freely available public database intended as a resource for research on the immune response to SARS-CoV-2. The samples were drawn from two sources: the first 160 participants of the ongoing ImmuneRACE study, and fewer than 1,500 subjects contributed by 6 global collaborators. HLA class I and class II types, where available, came from metadata supplied by the sample provider rather than from assay-based typing. The prospective study material was composed of cDNA or gDNA derived from T cells, B-cell-depleted T cells, or PBMCs. Here is what the overall study found, with its caveats: Clinical and demographic metadata were provided uncurated, with the amount varying by source and participant.

For this clone: Its recognized antigen is unknown. Within one base of it there is no much larger clone, and no base qualities were kept.

TCRbeta CDR3 regions were amplified from genomic DNA using the immunoSEQ Assay, a bias-controlled multiplex PCR. Per the authors' processing: Within the assay, amplification of reference gene primers was used to estimate how many nucleated cells each sample contained. To quantify the absolute abundance of each unique TCRbeta CDR3 rearrangement, sequence reads were collapsed and filtered. Productive Simpson clonality was computed per sample as the square root of Simpson's diversity index over productive rearrangements. TCRdb stores this immuneACCESS table with in-frame sequences only. Part of the clones is absent; in the studies checked, under half of the shortfall reflects unresolved V genes, and no reason is known for the rest. Clone size and the V and J calls come from that table; the DNA yielded D and trimming. The sample records tens of thousands of clones, around nine tenths of which are singletons. Roughly an eighth of the sample is held by the ten biggest clonotypes.

The germline V gene (reference sequence) gives CDR1 as LNHDA and CDR2 as SQIVND. After removal of 5 bases from V and 6 bases from J, the junction retains 13 bases not matched to a gene. From its cysteine to its phenylalanine, the CDR3 spans 15 amino acids. Left in the record is the CDR3 DNA by itself, 45 bases read in frame from the first base. Each collaborating institution followed its own protocols to collect whole blood in K2EDTA tubes. For TCRbeta analysis, collaborators shipped samples in one of three forms: frozen whole blood, isolated PBMCs, or DNA extracted from either of those sample types.

The sample taken for sequencing was peripheral blood. The chain is assembled from TRBV19 and TRBJ2-7; a stretch of 7 junction bases matches TRBD2. This sequence was found in a man in his 60s with active COVID-19. Here is the DNA: TGTGCCAGTAGTGTACCGGGACTACCAACGGGCGAGCAGTACTTC. It codes for CASSVPGLPTGEQYF. The entire variable domain, with the stretches around the CDR3 drawn from the reference TRBV19 and TRBJ2-7 proteins, is DGGITQSPKYLFRKEGQNVTLSCEQNLNHDAMYWYRQDPGQGLRLIYYSQIVNDFQKGDIAEGYSVSREKKESFPLTVTSAQKNPTAFYLCASSVPGLPTGEQYFGPGTRLTVT.